Listed below are T cell receptor beta chains from one sample, sequenced in a study of blood T cell repertoires in COVID-19. The data were produced by immunoSEQ multiplex PCR, yet TCRdb's version contains in-frame clones alone and is incomplete. Here the sample spans a few hundred thousand clones, around 90% being singletons. Material: PBMCs or T cells enriched from blood (not recorded which). Receptors were obtained from a woman younger than 30 with acute COVID-19. Each CDR3 is given with its conserved first and last residue. A D gene is named only where the DNA matches it firmly. Some rows have no size entry. The others give once, few or many, or a class for an expanded clone.

j_call	clone_size	d_call	v_call	cdr3_nt	cdr3_aa
TRBJ2-1	once	-	TRBV18	TGTGCCAGCTCACCGACGGGGAGTGAGCAGTTCTTC	CASSPTGSEQFF
TRBJ1-1	-	-	TRBV16	TGTGCCAGCAGCCATGCGGCGGGGGAGGATACTGAAGCTTTCTTT	CASSHAAGEDTEAFF
TRBJ2-1	-	-	TRBV3-1/TRBV3-2	TGTGCCAGCAGCCAAGTAACAGGGTCGAATGAGCAGTTCTTC	CASSQVTGSNEQFF
TRBJ2-6	once	-	TRBV6-5	TGTGCCAGCAAGAGGGCTGGGGCCAACGTCCTGACTTTC	CASKRAGANVLTF
TRBJ2-1	-	-	TRBV5-4	TGTGCCAGCAGCTTGGTGCGGGAGCAGTTCTTC	CASSLVREQFF
TRBJ1-2	-	-	TRBV27	TGTGCCAGCAGTTTATTTCGGGGAAATGGCTACACCTTC	CASSLFRGNGYTF
TRBJ1-3	-	TRBD1	TRBV9	TGTGCCAGCAGCGTGGACAGGGCGACAGGAAACACCATATATTTT	CASSVDRATGNTIYF
TRBJ2-3	-	TRBD1	TRBV5-1	TGCGCCAGCAGGGGACAGGGAGCAGATACGCAGTATTTT	CASRGQGADTQYF
TRBJ2-1	-	TRBD2	TRBV28	TGTGCCAGCAGTAAGACTAGCGGGAGATTCAATGAGCAGTTCTTC	CASSKTSGRFNEQFF
TRBJ2-2	-	-	TRBV9	TGTGCCAGCAGCGTAGATCCCCAGGCCGACACCGGGGAGCTGTTTTTT	CASSVDPQADTGELFF
TRBJ2-3	-	-	TRBV10-2	TGCGCCACCTCTGGGGGGACGACCACAGATACGCAGTATTTT	CATSGGTTTDTQYF
TRBJ1-2	-	TRBD1	TRBV6-5	TGTGCCACGGGGGACAGGGTAGAGGATGGCTACACCTTC	CATGDRVEDGYTF
TRBJ1-1	-	TRBD1	TRBV5-1	TGCGCCAGCAGCAAAATCAATGCCGAAGGGGGCTTAACTGAAGCTTTCTTT	CASSKINAEGGLTEAFF
TRBJ2-7	-	-	TRBV10-3	TGTGCCGTCAGGGACACCTCCTACGAGCAGTACTTC	CAVRDTSYEQYF
TRBJ1-1	once	TRBD1	TRBV28	TGTGCCAGCAGTCTGAGGGGGCACGGGTCGAACACTGAAGCTTTCTTT	CASSLRGHGSNTEAFF
TRBJ1-6	-	-	TRBV6-5	TGTGCCACCCAATACAGGGAAAGTTCACCCCTCCACTTT	CATQYRESSPLHF
TRBJ2-1	once	TRBD2	TRBV10-3	TGTGCCATTAGACTAGCGGGTTCGAGCTCCTACAATGAGCAGTTCTTC	CAIRLAGSSSYNEQFF
TRBJ1-1	-	TRBD1	TRBV7-3	TGTGCCAGCAGCCCCAAACCCCTGACAGGGGGTTACACTGAAGCTTTCTTT	CASSPKPLTGGYTEAFF
TRBJ1-2	-	TRBD1	TRBV5-1	TGCGCCAGCAGCCACTCCGGGACAGGGAACTATGGCTACACCTTC	CASSHSGTGNYGYTF
TRBJ1-2	once	TRBD1	TRBV29-1	TGCAGCGTTCCTGACAGGGGATCGAGCGGCTACACCTTC	CSVPDRGSSGYTF
TRBJ1-5	-	-	TRBV28	TGTGCCAGCAGTTTATCCCCACAGGGCGGTAAAAGCAATCAGCCCCAGCATTTT	CASSLSPQGGKSNQPQHF
TRBJ1-1	-	-	TRBV3-1/TRBV3-2	TGTGCCAGCAGTCCAAACACAGGGATCACTGAAGCTTTCTTT	CASSPNTGITEAFF
TRBJ2-7	-	-	TRBV29-1	TGCAGCGCCACCCAGGGAGGTCTCGTTTCGTTTGAGCAGTACTTC	CSATQGGLVSFEQYF
TRBJ2-7	-	-	TRBV10-3	TGTGCCATCAGTGTTGGACTCTCCTACGAGCAGTACTTC	CAISVGLSYEQYF
TRBJ1-2	once	-	TRBV19	TGTGCCAGTAGTATGCCAGGGCGGGATTCTGGCTACACCTTC	CASSMPGRDSGYTF
TRBJ1-2	-	TRBD1	TRBV27	TGTGCCAGCAGTTTTTACCGGGACAGAGAGAACTATGGCTACACCTTC	CASSFYRDRENYGYTF
TRBJ1-2	-	TRBD1	TRBV14	TGTGCCAGCAGCCGGGACAGAAACTATGGCTACACCTTC	CASSRDRNYGYTF
TRBJ1-4	-	-	TRBV27	TGTGCCAGCAGTTTACCTGGACAGCGCCATGAAAAACTGTTTTTT	CASSLPGQRHEKLFF
TRBJ2-6	-	-	TRBV27	TGTGCCAGCAGTGCGAGCTCTGGGGCCAACGTCCTGACTTTC	CASSASSGANVLTF
TRBJ2-2	-	TRBD2	TRBV5-1	TGCGCCAGCAGCTTTACTAGCGCGGGGTCCGGGGAGCTGTTTTTT	CASSFTSAGSGELFF
TRBJ2-7	-	TRBD1	TRBV28	TGTGCCAGCAGTTCTGACGACAGGGTCTACGAGCAGTACTTC	CASSSDDRVYEQYF
TRBJ1-2	once	TRBD1	TRBV7-9	TGTGCCAGCAGCTCTCAGGGACAGGTCTATGGCTACACCTTC	CASSSQGQVYGYTF
TRBJ1-1	-	-	TRBV4-1	TGCGCCAGCAGCCAAGATTTTCGCAGACTAGGCGATGAAGCTTTCTTT	CASSQDFRRLGDEAFF
TRBJ2-2	once	-	TRBV5-6	TGTGCCAGCAGCTTGGGTGGGTCAGGAACCGGGGAGCTGTTTTTT	CASSLGGSGTGELFF
TRBJ2-1	-	-	TRBV5-1	TGCGCCAGCAGCTCGGAATCTAGCGACTACAATGAGCAGTTCTTC	CASSSESSDYNEQFF
TRBJ2-2	-	-	TRBV27	TGTGCCAGCAGTTACTTAGCCGGGACTGCGAACACCGGGGAGCTGTTTTTT	CASSYLAGTANTGELFF
TRBJ2-1	-	-	TRBV11-3	TGTGCCAGCAGCTTAGAGCGGGCTCAGCTACACAATGAGCAGTTCTTC	CASSLERAQLHNEQFF
TRBJ2-7	-	TRBD2	TRBV10-3	TGTGCCATCAAGGGAGCGGGAAGTGGCGAGCAGTACTTC	CAIKGAGSGEQYF
TRBJ1-4	-	TRBD1	TRBV24-1	TGTGCCACCAGCGATAGTGGACAGGGTGTCGAAAAACTGTTTTTT	CATSDSGQGVEKLFF
TRBJ2-2	-	-	TRBV11-2	TGTGCCAGCAGCCAATTCAGGGTCTCTGCCGGGGAGCTGTTTTTT	CASSQFRVSAGELFF
TRBJ2-5	-	-	TRBV5-1	TGCGCCAGCAGCCTGGGACTGAAGTACCAAGAGACCCAGTACTTC	CASSLGLKYQETQYF
TRBJ1-5	-	-	TRBV27	TGTGCCAGCACCGTACTAGCGGCCCAGCATTTT	CASTVLAAQHF
TRBJ1-2	once	TRBD1	TRBV5-1	TGCGCCAGCAGCCCACACCCTGGGGACAGGAACTATGGCTACACCTTC	CASSPHPGDRNYGYTF
TRBJ1-5	-	-	TRBV15	TGTGCCACCCGGCGGGGGAGCAATCAGCCCCAGCATTTT	CATRRGSNQPQHF
TRBJ2-7	-	TRBD1	TRBV2	TGTGCCAGCAAGGGACAGGGGGCCCACGAGCAGTACTTC	CASKGQGAHEQYF